A selection of T cell receptor beta chains follows, all from one sample in a study of T cells expressing NK-cell markers. TCRdb reprocessed the 5' RACE reads and reports one entry per CDR3 protein, with no DNA. The sample spans 200,000 to 300,000 distinct CDR3 sequences; the ten largest clones claim 0.39%. Material for sequencing was blood T cells: a sorted CD56 or NKG2C T cell subset, CD4+ or CD8+ T cells, or bulk PBMC T cells (not recorded which). Receptors originate from a man in his late teens or twenties in good health. CDR3s include the opening cysteine and the closing phenylalanine or tryptophan.

j_gene	v_gene	CDR3aa
TRBJ2-7	TRBV9	CASSVEGLSYEQYF
TRBJ2-7	TRBV9	CASSARRLAAIYEQYF
TRBJ1-5	TRBV4-2	CASSQDPSSNQPQHF
TRBJ2-3	TRBV6-1	CASIPARGTAGDTQYF
TRBJ2-1	TRBV7-2	CASSLVRSEQFF
TRBJ2-3	TRBV12-3/TRBV12-4	CASSSATRGTDTQYF
TRBJ1-2	TRBV5-1	CASSGNGNYGYTF
TRBJ2-5	TRBV7-9	CASSLGQGQETQYF
TRBJ2-5	TRBV29-1	CSVEGAEWETQYF
TRBJ2-5	TRBV20-1	CSASGRKETQYF
TRBJ2-3	TRBV7-6	CASSPIKGVGRGTDTQYF
TRBJ1-5	TRBV20-1	CSAENRGFGDQPQHF
TRBJ1-2	TRBV6-5	CASSFGQQGGYTF
TRBJ1-5	TRBV4-2	CASSQEDRVGQPQHF
TRBJ2-5	TRBV29-1	CSVGPGTRKETQYF
TRBJ2-1	TRBV10-3	CAVNEGRHNEQFF
TRBJ2-5	TRBV19	CASSMLGRETQYF
TRBJ2-7	TRBV20-1	CSAFIISTLEQYF
TRBJ2-1	TRBV5-4	CASSFRRTSGRSSSYNEQFF
TRBJ1-2	TRBV29-1	CSAHWGDGYTF
TRBJ2-3	TRBV9	CASSVDGFTQYF
TRBJ2-3	TRBV20-1	CSASTTLAGKADTQYF
TRBJ2-3	TRBV12-3/TRBV12-4	CASRRTGNTDTQYF
TRBJ2-2	TRBV7-3	CASSPGLFTGELFF
TRBJ1-1	TRBV29-1	CSVEGTRRTEAFF
TRBJ1-2	TRBV6-1	CASSPAGTVNYGYTF
TRBJ1-4	TRBV7-2	CASSLGTGREKLFF
TRBJ2-3	TRBV5-8	CASSLVYTDTQYF
TRBJ1-5	TRBV12-3/TRBV12-4	CASQWGDGELSQHF
TRBJ2-7	TRBV29-1	CSVVGARSLSSYEQYF
TRBJ1-1	TRBV25-1	CATLGNRLEAFF
TRBJ2-1	TRBV12-3/TRBV12-4	CASSSPRRSSYNEQFF
TRBJ2-3	TRBV29-1	CSVSSLGGDTQYF
TRBJ2-1	TRBV29-1	CSVVEGQTEQFF
TRBJ2-7	TRBV20-1	CSARGSGRPRYEQYF
TRBJ2-7	TRBV6-6	CASSPGGVNEQYF
TRBJ1-4	TRBV18	CASSTSRDRWNEKLFF
TRBJ2-3	TRBV4-1	CASSQGPGAGSADTQYF
TRBJ1-3	TRBV30	CAWAQDSSGNTIYF
TRBJ2-3	TRBV5-1	CASSVSVPGAGGDTQYF
TRBJ2-3	TRBV4-2	CASSPGAFSTDTQYF
TRBJ1-5	TRBV11-2	CASSFASGNNQPQHF
TRBJ1-1	TRBV19	CASSVHDRGTEAFF
TRBJ2-1	TRBV10-3	CAISESAAGETGEFF
TRBJ2-7	TRBV21-1	CASSTSGDKYEQYF
TRBJ2-7	TRBV27	CASSFVRVGYEQYF
TRBJ2-7	TRBV29-1	CSVVQDGASYEQYF
TRBJ2-3	TRBV6-1	CASRLGLAEFSTDTQYF
TRBJ2-7	TRBV20-1	CSARGVLNYEQYF